These 12 T cell receptor beta chains were all obtained from the same sample, sequenced in a study of cytomegalovirus exposure and HLA in healthy donors. Primers included in the PCR were 60 Vbeta and 13 Jbeta primers. The data were produced by immunoSEQ multiplex PCR, yet TCRdb's version contains in-frame clones alone and is incomplete. Its table lists around 150,000 clones. Sequencing was performed on PBMCs. Every receptor here comes from a woman aged 55-75 years in good health and CMV-seronegative.

The chain combines TRBV19 with TRBJ1-1; no firm D call. The V and J ends lost 7 bases and 0 bases respectively, with 18 bases between them. Germline CDR1 is LNHDA and CDR2 is SQIVND (reference sequence). This CDR3 region has 16 residues. As DNA, the CDR3 is TGTGCCAGTATTACTTTTGACTGGTGGATGAACACTGAAGCTTTCTTT. The encoded protein is CASITFDWWMNTEAFF.

This rearrangement joins TRBV5-5 to TRBJ1-5; 7 bases align to TRBD1. This CDR3 spans 14 amino acids. V lost 2 bases and J lost 4; bases outside the gene matches: 3. From germline, CDR1 is SGHKS and CDR2 YYEKEE (reference sequence). The CDR3: CASSFAQGNQPQHF. The CDR3 DNA follows: TGTGCCAGCAGCTTTGCACAGGGGAATCAGCCCCAGCATTTT.

V gene TRBV6-6 combines with J gene TRBJ2-3; TRBD1 might be the D (6 bases). V lost 5 bases and J 2 bases, leaving 14 bases between the germline ends. The CDR3 has 15 residues. CDR1 and CDR2 from the germline V gene are MNHNY and SVGAGI (reference sequence). This CDR3 reads CASSAPGQPTDTQYF. The CDR3 region has the DNA TGTGCCAGCAGTGCCCCCGGACAGCCCACAGATACGCAGTATTTT.

The rearrangement uses TRBV6-6 and TRBJ2-7; possibly TRBD1 for D (6 bases). The CDR3 sequence is 13 residues long. V shed 2 bases and J shed 2 bases, with 7 bases lying between them. Germline V CDR1 and CDR2: MNHNY, SVGAGI (reference sequence). CDR3: CASSYRQAYEQYF. CDR3 DNA: TGTGCCAGCAGTTACAGACAGGCCTACGAGCAGTACTTC.

This sequence joins TRBV7-6 and TRBJ2-3, with D possibly matching TRBD1 (6 bases). The ends were cut back, 0 bases at V and 9 bases at J, with 16 bases in the middle. Germline CDR1 and CDR2: SGHVS and FNYEAQ. The CDR3 sequence is 15 residues long. CDR3 DNA sequence: TGTGCCAGCAGCTTAGCCTCTTACCCGCAGGGGACGCAGTATTTT. As protein: CASSLASYPQGTQYF.

Here the CDR3 DNA reads TGTGCCACCGCGACTAGCGGGAGAGGAGGCTCCTACGAGCAGTACTTC. Translation: CATATSGRGGSYEQYF. The chain employs TRBV7-3 and TRBJ2-7; 12 bases fit TRBD2. The CDR3 spans 16 residues. J was trimmed by 0 bases and V by 10 bases; bases with no gene match: 10. Germline V gene lookup returns CDR1 SGHTA and CDR2 FQGTGA.

A remark on this clone: Distinct nucleotide sequences in the sample also encode this CDR3. The chain combines TRBV4-2 with TRBJ1-5; D is unclear. The CDR3 contains 14 residues. The V gene lost 1 base and the J gene lost 6 bases, with 10 bases spanning the gap. Germline values: CDR1 LGHNA, CDR2 YNFKEQ. CDR3 in DNA: TGTGCCAGCAGCCAAGGACTAGGCGGTCAGCCCCAGCATTTT. Amino acids: CASSQGLGGQPQHF.

The chain is built from TRBV10-3 and TRBJ2-3, with 7 bases aligning to TRBD1. With V trimmed by 2 bases and J by 0 bases, 8 bases remained unmatched. This CDR3 has 17 amino acids. The germline V gene encodes CDR1 ENHRY and CDR2 SYGVKD. The CDR3 protein is CAISETGTAVSTDTQYF. The CDR3 bases are TGTGCCATCAGTGAGACCGGGACAGCAGTTAGCACAGATACGCAGTATTTT.

This chain links TRBV10-3 with TRBJ1-2; maybe TRBD1 (6 bases). CDR1 and CDR2 (germline): ENHRY, SYGVKD. The CDR3 totals 14 residues. The ends were cut back, 4 bases at V and 7 bases at J, with 16 bases in the middle. The CDR3 reads CAISVVGGPSGYTF. CDR3 sequence (DNA): TGTGCCATCAGTGTTGTAGGGGGACCTTCTGGCTACACCTTC.

Here the CDR3 DNA reads TGTGCCAGCAGCAAGACTAGCGGGGGCCAACCAGATACGCAGTATTTT. Its protein is CASSKTSGGQPDTQYF. The chain links TRBV9 to TRBJ2-3; 12 positions match TRBD2. Unmatched junction bases numbered 7, after V lost 4 bases and J lost 4 bases. The length of the CDR3 is 16 residues. Germline CDR1 and CDR2: SGDLS and YYNGEE.

The chain couples TRBV5-4 to TRBJ2-7; 7 nucleotides line up with TRBD2. V lost 0 bases and J lost 0; bases outside the gene matches: 6. From germline, CDR1 is SGHNT and CDR2 YYREEE (reference sequence). The CDR3 consists of 16 residues. As DNA, the CDR3 is TGTGCCAGCAGCTTGGGCGGGAGTGGGAGCTCCTACGAGCAGTACTTC. Amino acids: CASSLGGSGSSYEQYF.

The J gene is TRBJ2-3, the V gene TRBV23-1, with 11 bases lining up with TRBD2. TRBV23-1 is recorded as an ORF, its role being uncertain. The CDR3 length is 14 residues. J gave up 4 bases and V 7 bases, and 4 bases lay outside the gene matches. CDR3 DNA sequence: TGCGCCAGCACCTTAGCGGGAGGGCCAGATACGCAGTATTTT. Its translation: CASTLAGGPDTQYF.